One T cell receptor (beta chain) is described in this entry. The antigen remains unidentified. Time point here: cycle 4 day 1 (C4D1), after around six weeks of nivolumab. Each of the patients experienced relapse following autologous stem cell transplantation, and their brentuximab vedotin exposure differed. Relapsed/refractory classical Hodgkin lymphoma patients had complete, partial or progressive responses. The data originate from a study of PD-1 blockade in classical Hodgkin lymphoma. The CDR3 consists of 16 residues. The germline V gene has CDR1 SGHRS and CDR2 YFSETQ. The V end lost 5 bases, the J end lost 5 bases, and 21 bases lay between the germline ends. Whole-study findings and limits: Complete responders started with a diversity level that resembled newly diagnosed patients at baseline. CD4+ TCR diversity, unlike CD8+, rose significantly by C4D1.

Clones were read by immunoSEQ multiplex PCR, and TCRdb kept only the in-frame ones, dropping some. The sample includes 110,000 or so clones, about nine tenths of them seen just once. This chain connects TRBV5-1 to TRBJ2-3; D possibly uses TRBD1 or TRBD2 (7 bases each). This receptor was taken from a human donor with classical Hodgkin lymphoma. Here the sequenced sample was peripheral blood mononuclear cells (PBMCs), taken before the fourth cycle of nivolumab. The DNA of the CDR3 is TGCGCCAGCAGGACCCAATCAAGCGGGACAGTAGATACGCAGTATTTT. Amino acid sequence: CASRTQSSGTVDTQYF.